This T cell receptor beta chain stems from a study of T cells after posttransplantation cyclophosphamide. Controls had myeloablative marrow grafts with methotrexate and calcineurin inhibitor, sampled at 1 year. TCRdb's copy holds only in-frame clones and misses some; the assay was immunoSEQ multiplex PCR. This table has roughly 16,000 clones, 85% appearing once. This CDR3 has 15 residues. Germline-derived CDR1 and CDR2 are SGHNT and YYREEE (reference sequence). As regards this clone: Germline is not matched at one junction end, which may reflect a read error. Different DNA sequences within this sample yield the same CDR3.

The specimen comprised PBMCs, sampled after allogeneic stem cell transplant with calcineurin inhibitor and methotrexate. The sequence was collected from a female patient aged 18 to 30 who received an allogeneic stem cell transplant from an unrelated donor, was CMV-positive, and had acute and chronic GVHD. Part of the T cells may come from the graft donor. The chain links TRBV5-4 to TRBJ1-4, with D perhaps TRBD1 (6 bases). This chain's CDR3 is CASSWQGFDYEKLFF. The CDR3 DNA reads TGCGCCAGCAGCTGGCAGGGGTTCGATTATGAAAAACTGTTTTTT.